This T cell receptor (beta chain) is drawn from a study of cytomegalovirus exposure and HLA in healthy donors. Overall study results and limits: Later work associated more than 15,000 TCR beta sequences with HLA alleles at 0.05 false discovery rate.

Both 60 Vbeta primers and 13 Jbeta primers went into the PCR. Using immunoSEQ multiplex PCR, the repertoire was profiled, and TCRdb retains in-frame clones only, with some absent. The table lists 100,000 to 120,000 clones, 60% to 85% of them singletons. V lost 0 bases and J 0 bases, leaving 16 bases between the germline ends. Germline V lookup: CDR1 LGHNA, CDR2 YNFKEQ. The CDR3 runs to 18 residues. In regard to this clone: Its antigen is unidentified.

The sequenced sample consisted of PBMCs. The source is a woman aged 55-69 years in good health and CMV-seropositive. The rearrangement links TRBV4-2 to TRBJ2-3, with D perhaps matching TRBD2 (5 bases). CDR3 nucleotides: TGTGCCAGCAGCCAAGAAGGCCCGCGCGAGCGGAGCACAGATACGCAGTATTTT. Translated: CASSQEGPRERSTDTQYF.